Shown below are 13 T cell receptor beta chains from a single sample sequenced in a study of vaccination effects on CD4 cells after COVID-19. These receptors are not linked to any known antigen. Using immunoSEQ multiplex PCR, the repertoire was profiled, and TCRdb retains in-frame clones only, with some absent. The sample has under 50,000 clones; approximately 81% are singletons. It was after more than 8 days of culture that CD4+ T cells were isolated. Sequencing was performed on CD4+ T cells from PBMCs cultured without peptide, taken before COVID-19 vaccination. Receptors originate from a human donor who had a prior SARS-CoV-2 infection.

This rearrangement joins TRBV12-3 or TRBV12-4 to TRBJ2-1, with 8 nucleotides matching TRBD2. With V trimmed by 3 bases and J by 10 bases, 5 bases remained unmatched. The CDR3 loop spans 13 amino acids. The CDR3 DNA sequence: TGTGCCAGCAGTTTGATCGGGGGGGGAGAGCAGTTCTTC. It yields the protein CASSLIGGGEQFF.

The chain uses TRBV19 and TRBJ1-2; D is ambiguous. Deletions cut 6 bases from V and 7 bases from J, with 12 bases between. Germline values: CDR1 LNHDA, CDR2 SQIVND (reference sequence). This CDR3 has 12 amino acids. The CDR3 spells CASSPDSGGYTF. In DNA, the CDR3 is TGTGCCAGTAGCCCCGACTCTGGTGGCTACACCTTC. Using reference TRBV19 and TRBJ1-2 for the parts outside the CDR3, the full variable domain is DGGITQSPKYLFRKEGQNVTLSCEQNLNHDAMYWYRQDPGQGLRLIYYSQIVNDFQKGDIAEGYSVSREKKESFPLTVTSAQKNPTAFYLCASSPDSGGYTFGSGTRLTVV.

The V gene is TRBV5-1, the J gene TRBJ2-2, with no clear D. The CDR3 is 15 amino acids. The germline CDR1 and CDR2 sequences are SGHRS and YFSETQ. Trimming cost V 1 base and J 2 bases, with 9 bases left between them. CDR3 residues: CASSLSQDNTGELFF. DNA of the CDR3: TGCGCCAGCAGCTTGTCGCAGGATAACACCGGGGAGCTGTTTTTT.

The chain employs TRBV5-1 and TRBJ1-1, with D maybe TRBD1 (6 bases). From germline, CDR1 is SGHRS and CDR2 YFSETQ. This CDR3 region has 14 residues. Trimming took off 3 bases at V and 5 bases at J, with 14 bases between the two ends. The DNA of the CDR3 is TGCGCCAGCAGCTCGCAGGGGAGAGAGACTGAAGCTTTCTTT. Translation: CASSSQGRETEAFF.

V gene TRBV9 combines with J gene TRBJ2-1; D is unclear. Germline CDR1 is SGDLS and CDR2 is YYNGEE. Trimming cost V 1 base and J 4 bases, with 3 bases left between them. The CDR3 sequence is 12 residues long. CDR3 nucleotides: TGTGCCAGCAGCGTATCTTACAATGAGCAGTTCTTC. Translating it yields CASSVSYNEQFF.

The chain couples TRBV7-2 to TRBJ1-3; TRBD1 is a possible D gene (6 bases). CDR1 SGHTA and CDR2 FQGNSA come from the germline V gene. The CDR3 consists of 18 residues. V was pared by 2 bases and J by 4 bases, with 21 bases between. The CDR3 sequence is CASSLITDSWSWGNTIYF. The CDR3 bases are TGTGCCAGCAGCTTAATTACGGACAGTTGGTCCTGGGGAAACACCATATATTTT.

This sequence joins TRBV5-6 and TRBJ1-6; D is unclear. The CDR3 consists of 15 residues. Germline CDR1 and CDR2: SGHDT and YYEEEE. V was pared by 0 bases and J by 7 bases, with 11 bases between. Written as DNA, the CDR3 is TGTGCCAGCAGCTTGGGTATTACAGCAAATTCACCCCTCCACTTT. It is translated as CASSLGITANSPLHF.

The chain uses TRBV7-8 and TRBJ2-1; maybe TRBD2 (5 bases). Germline lookup yields CDR1 SGHVS and CDR2 FQNEAQ. The CDR3 has 19 amino acids. Between the trimmed V and J ends, which lost 4 bases and 5 bases, there was a span of 27 bases. The CDR3 loop is CASSSGTSRRRIGDNEQFF. DNA of the CDR3: TGTGCCAGCAGCTCAGGAACGTCGCGACGGAGGATCGGCGACAATGAGCAGTTCTTC.

This rearrangement joins TRBV4-3 to TRBJ2-5, with TRBD2 matching 11 bases. Per the germline V gene, CDR1 is LGHNA and CDR2 is YSLEER. This CDR3 has 17 amino acids. The V and J ends lost 1 base and 4 bases, in that order; junction bases with no gene match: 8. This CDR3 reads CASSQGVGTSGRETQYF. For the CDR3, the DNA is TGCGCCAGCAGCCAAGGAGTCGGGACTAGCGGTCGAGAGACCCAGTACTTC.

This chain joins TRBV19 and TRBJ1-4, with 7 bases matching TRBD1. CDR3 length: 16 amino acids. Trimming removed 5 bases from V and 3 bases from J; junction bases left unmatched: 9. The germline gives CDR1 LNHDA, CDR2 SQIVND (reference sequence). DNA for the CDR3: TGTGCCAGTAGTCACCAACTCGGGACAGCTAATGAAAAACTGTTTTTT. This translates into CASSHQLGTANEKLFF. The full variable domain, completed using reference TRBV19 and TRBJ1-4, is DGGITQSPKYLFRKEGQNVTLSCEQNLNHDAMYWYRQDPGQGLRLIYYSQIVNDFQKGDIAEGYSVSREKKESFPLTVTSAQKNPTAFYLCASSHQLGTANEKLFFGSGTQLSVL.

This clone was detected only once. The chain employs TRBV5-1 and TRBJ2-7, with 9 nucleotides matching TRBD1. The J segment lost 3 bases and the V segment lost 4 bases, leaving 20 bases of the junction unmatched. The length of the CDR3 is 19 residues. Germline V lookup: CDR1 SGHRS, CDR2 YFSETQ. CDR3 DNA sequence: TGCGCCAGCAGCACAGGGACAGGGAACCGGGAGTACAAGCTCTACGAGCAGTACTTC. It translates to CASSTGTGNREYKLYEQYF.

This rearrangement joins TRBV6-2 or TRBV6-3 to TRBJ2-3; no firm D call. The CDR3 contains 12 residues. The germline CDR1 and CDR2 sequences are MNHEY and SVGEGT. The ends were cut back, 5 bases at V and 1 base at J, with 4 bases in the middle. CDR3 loop: CASSTRTDTQYF. The CDR3 DNA is TGTGCCAGCAGTACACGCACAGATACGCAGTATTTT.

The chain has TRBV5-4 and TRBJ2-3; unclear D gene. The V gene's germline CDR1 is SGHNT and CDR2 YYREEE (reference sequence). This CDR3 spans 15 amino acids. V was trimmed by 4 bases and J by 1 base, leaving 13 bases between them. CDR3 sequence (DNA): TGTGCCAGCAGCCCTGGTTTGGACCGCACAGATACGCAGTATTTT. Amino acids: CASSPGLDRTDTQYF. The entire variable domain, with the rest obtained from reference TRBV5-4 and TRBJ2-3, is as follows: ETGVTQSPTHLIKTRGQQVTLRCSSQSGHNTVSWYQQALGQGPQFIFQYYREEENGRGNFPPRFSGLQFPNYSSELNVNALELDDSALYLCASSPGLDRTDTQYFGPGTRLTVL.